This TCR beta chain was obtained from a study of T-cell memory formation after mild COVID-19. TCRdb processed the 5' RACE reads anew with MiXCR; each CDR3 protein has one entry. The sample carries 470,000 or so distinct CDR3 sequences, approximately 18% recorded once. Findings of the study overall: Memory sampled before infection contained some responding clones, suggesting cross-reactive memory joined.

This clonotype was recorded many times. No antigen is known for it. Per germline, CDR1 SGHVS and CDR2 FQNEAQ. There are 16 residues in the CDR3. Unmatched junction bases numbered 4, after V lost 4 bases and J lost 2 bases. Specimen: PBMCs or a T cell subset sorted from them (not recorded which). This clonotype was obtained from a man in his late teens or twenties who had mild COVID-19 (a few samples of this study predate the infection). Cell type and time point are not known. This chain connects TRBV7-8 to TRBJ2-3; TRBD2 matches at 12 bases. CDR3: CASSSLAGGHTDTQYF. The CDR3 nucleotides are TGTGCCAGCAGCTCTCTAGCGGGGGGGCACACAGATACGCAGTATTTT.